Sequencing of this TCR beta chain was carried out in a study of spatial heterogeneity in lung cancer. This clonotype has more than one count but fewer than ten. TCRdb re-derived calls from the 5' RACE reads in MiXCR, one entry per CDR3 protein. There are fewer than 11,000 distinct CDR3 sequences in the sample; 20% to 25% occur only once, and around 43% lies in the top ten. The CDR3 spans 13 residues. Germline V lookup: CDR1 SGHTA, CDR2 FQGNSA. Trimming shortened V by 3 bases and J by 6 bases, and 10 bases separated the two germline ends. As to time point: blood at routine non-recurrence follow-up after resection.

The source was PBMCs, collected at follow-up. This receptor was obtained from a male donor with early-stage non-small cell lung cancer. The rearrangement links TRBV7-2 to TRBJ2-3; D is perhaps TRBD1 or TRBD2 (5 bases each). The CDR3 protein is CASSFPGTDTQYF. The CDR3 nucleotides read TGTGCCAGCAGCTTCCCAGGGACCGATACGCAGTATTTT.